This T cell receptor (beta chain) was identified in a study of vaccination and CD4 T cells after COVID-19. Study-wide findings and caveats: Convalescent patients displayed a median around 86% of reactive clones emerging only post-vaccination. Spike mono-reactivity was shown by 304 of 307 vaccine-specific clones in convalescent patients.

Trimming stripped 6 bases from V and 11 bases from J, with 16 bases between. The CDR3 is 12 residues long. Germline CDR1 and CDR2: KGHSH and LQKENI. The assay that was used to sequence DNA from cultured CD4+ T cells was the Oncomine TCR Beta short-read assay. In TCRdb, the PCR reads were re-called with MiXCR into one record per CDR3 protein. The data hold 7,500 to 9,500 distinct CDR3 sequences, with more than 55% observed a single time. Points on this clonotype: Its antigen is still unknown.

The treatment here: roughly ten-day PBMC culture with coronavirus spike peptide pools or control peptides (ViraFEST assay). ViraFEST grew antigen-specific T cells using peptide pools, then sequenced TCRs. This sequence was found in a human donor who had recovered from COVID-19. Sample: CD4+ T cells from blood, cultured in vitro. This sequence joins TRBV18 and TRBJ1-1; D call uncertain. The CDR3 DNA sequence: TGTGCCAGCTCTCTTGCCGAGGCGTGGGCTTTCTTT. Its protein is CASSLAEAWAFF. The whole variable domain, remainder taken from reference TRBV18 and TRBJ1-1, is NAGVMQNPRHLVRRRGQEARLRCSPMKGHSHVYWYRQLPEEGLKFMVYLQKENIIDESGMPKERFSAEFPKEGPSILRIQQVVRGDSAAYFCASSLAEAWAFFGQGTRLTVV.